This T cell receptor beta chain was sequenced for a study of neoadjuvant anti-PD-1 for oral cavity cancer. General study results and limits: Higher pretreatment Treg/Th17 ratios tracked higher pretreatment blood clonality.

Patients had newly diagnosed, untreated stage II-IVA oral cavity squamous cell carcinoma. A single count supports this clone. Its antigen remains unknown. Germline V lookup: CDR1 SGHRS, CDR2 YFSETQ. The CDR3 sequence is 20 residues long. Trimming shortened V by 4 bases and J by 0 bases, and 25 bases separated the two germline ends. Clones were read by immunoSEQ multiplex PCR, and TCRdb kept only the in-frame ones, dropping some. The data contain about 7,200 clones, 50% to 70% of them singletons. Sequenced here: tumor tissue, sampled before nivolumab (anti-PD-1) treatment. This TCR was sampled from a person aged 40-85 years with oral cavity squamous cell carcinoma. The gene calls are TRBV5-1 and TRBJ2-2; possibly TRBD1 or TRBD2 for D (7 bases each). The CDR3 region has the DNA TGCGCCAGCAGCCCGCGACAGGGAGCCGCGGCGGGGGCGAACACCGGGGAGCTGTTTTTT. Residues: CASSPRQGAAAGANTGELFF.